This section outlines one T cell receptor beta chain sequence together with its context. Its antigen has not been determined. No per-base quality is available; no much larger clone lies one base away. Per the publication, the time point label means: about 28 days (+/-7) after the second vaccine dose. AZD1222 recipients given second doses at about 4 weeks or at about 12 weeks were pooled, since spike-specific TCR depth and breadth were not found to differ between the two schedules. Vaccinee samples were obtained from the UK trials COV001 and COV002, which included a single-blind randomized controlled phase 2/3 trial of AZD1222 (ChAdOx1 nCoV-19) in healthy adults. For TCRbeta chain sequencing, PBMC samples were collected from trial participants at day 0 and at day 28 after the second dose. V is pared back by 2 bases and J by 3 bases, with 19 bases lying between the germline termini. CDR1 MGHRA and CDR2 YSYEKL were looked up in the germline V gene. The CDR3 goes from the cysteine to the phenylalanine over 18 residues. Kept here is only the CDR3 DNA, which spans 54 bases and is read in frame from base 1.

This sample stems from a study of T cell responses to AZD1222 COVID-19 vaccine (dated by TCRdb to about 2021). As for the study more broadly: TCR sequencing was performed for 230 to 250 trial participants, of whom approximately 200 were given two doses of AZD1222 and 26 were given two doses of MenACWY control vaccine. Enrollment into the trials was organized by age into subgroups of 18-55, 56-69 and 70-plus years, and those subgroups contained about 160, 30 and 59 TCR-sequenced participants, respectively.

The paper's findings and limits, for the study overall: A significant rise in spike-specific TCR breadth and depth was observed after two AZD1222 doses relative to day 0 and relative to MenACWY recipients. Conclusions about previously exposed vaccinees are limited because only six or seven AZD1222 recipients were SARS-CoV-2 seropositive at baseline. The whole spike protein was spanned by vaccine-associated CD4 TCRs, and dominant responses were seen in regions 160-218 and 743-854. Nearly half of unique spike-specific TCRs reportedly recognized epitopes outside regions mutated in the B.1.351 and B.1.1.7 variants. The 56-69-year group was small, and its depth increase did not reach significance, likely because of low power. Because no day 14 peak-response samples were available, repertoires were characterized only after the peak T cell response. Most participants were white British and females outnumbered males, and the authors suggested that clonal diversity may have been underestimated.

The CDR3 regions of human TCRbeta chains were analyzed by immunosequencing. Processing in the source paper ran as follows. Repertoire TCRs were checked for matches against a reference library of SARS-CoV-2-specific TCRs that had been generated using the MIRA antigen-specificity platform. Breadth meant the fraction of unique TCRs that were SARS-CoV-2-associated, whereas depth meant the fraction of total T cells that were SARS-CoV-2-associated. Each spike-specific TCR was assigned to its reactive spike region and to a CD4 or CD8 class using the MIRA data. Log10-transformed breadth and depth values were compared by one-way ANOVA with Sidak's multiple comparisons tests. What TCRdb holds here is the immuneACCESS table cut down to in-frame rearrangements. Part of the clones is not present; checked against another copy, under half of the missing clones reflect an unresolved V gene, and the others are unexplained. V and J calls plus clone size are reproduced from that table; the DNA served to infer D and trimming. This sample comprises roughly 110,000 clones, 75% to 95% of them detected only once. 6.2% of the sample belongs to the ten largest clones.

This sequence uses TRBV4-1 and TRBJ2-2; TRBD2 is a weak D gene call, 6 bases matching. Sequences were derived from peripheral blood, sampled 28 days after the second AZD1222 dose. The clonotype originates from an adult who received the AZD1222 COVID-19 vaccine. The DNA is as follows: TGCGCCAGCAGCCAATTCCCCCTGGAGGGGCGGGACACCGGGGAGCTGTTTTTT. This gives the protein CASSQFPLEGRDTGELFF.